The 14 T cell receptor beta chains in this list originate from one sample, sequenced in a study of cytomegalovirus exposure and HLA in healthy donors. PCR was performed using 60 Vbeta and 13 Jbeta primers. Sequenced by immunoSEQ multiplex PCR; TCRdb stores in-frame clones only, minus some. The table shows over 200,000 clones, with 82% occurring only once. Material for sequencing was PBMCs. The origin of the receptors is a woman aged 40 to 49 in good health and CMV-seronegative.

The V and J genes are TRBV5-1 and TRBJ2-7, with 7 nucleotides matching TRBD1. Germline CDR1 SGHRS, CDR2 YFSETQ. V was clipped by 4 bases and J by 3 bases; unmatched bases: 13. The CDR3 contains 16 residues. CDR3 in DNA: TGCGCCAGCAGCGAAGCACCGGACAGGATGCACTACGAGCAGTACTTC. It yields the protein CASSEAPDRMHYEQYF.

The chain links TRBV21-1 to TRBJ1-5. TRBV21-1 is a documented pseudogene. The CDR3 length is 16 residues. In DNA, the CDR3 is TGTGCCAGCAGCAAAAGGTCCTTACGGGGCAATCAGCCCCAGCATTTT. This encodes CASSKRSLRGNQPQHF.

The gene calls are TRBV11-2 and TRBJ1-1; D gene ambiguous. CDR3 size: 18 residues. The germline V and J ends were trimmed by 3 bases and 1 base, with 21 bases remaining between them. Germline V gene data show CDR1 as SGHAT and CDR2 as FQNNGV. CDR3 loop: CASSFRPVGSVANTEAFF. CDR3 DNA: TGTGCCAGCAGCTTTCGTCCTGTTGGGAGTGTGGCGAACACTGAAGCTTTCTTT. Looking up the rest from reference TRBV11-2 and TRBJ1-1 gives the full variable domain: EAGVAQSPRYKIIEKRQSVAFWCNPISGHATLYWYQQILGQGPKLLIQFQNNGVVDDSQLPKDRFSAERLKGVDSTLKIQPAKLEDSAVYLCASSFRPVGSVANTEAFFGQGTRLTVV.

This CDR3 is CASQHSSEGEQFF. The CDR3 region has the DNA TGTGCCAGCCAACACTCTTCGGAGGGCGAGCAGTTCTTC. This chain links TRBV6-6 with TRBJ2-1, with D maybe TRBD2 (6 bases). Deletions cut 8 bases from V and 10 bases from J, with 18 bases between. The CDR3 loop spans 13 amino acids. Germline loops: CDR1 MNHNY, CDR2 SVGAGI (reference sequence).

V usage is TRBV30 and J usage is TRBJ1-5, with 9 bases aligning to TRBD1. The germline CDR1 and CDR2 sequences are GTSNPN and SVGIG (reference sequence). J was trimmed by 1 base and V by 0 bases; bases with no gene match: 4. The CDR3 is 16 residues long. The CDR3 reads CAWSVNRGQSNQPQHF. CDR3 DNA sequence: TGTGCCTGGAGTGTCAACAGGGGGCAGAGCAATCAGCCCCAGCATTTT.

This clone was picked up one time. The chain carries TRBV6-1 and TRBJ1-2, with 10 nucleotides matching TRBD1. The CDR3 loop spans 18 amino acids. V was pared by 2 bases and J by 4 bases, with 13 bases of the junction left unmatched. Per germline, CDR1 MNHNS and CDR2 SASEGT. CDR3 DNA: TGTGCCAGCAGTGAACGACAGGGGGCCCCGTCCCACTCCTATGGCTACACCTTC. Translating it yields CASSERQGAPSHSYGYTF.

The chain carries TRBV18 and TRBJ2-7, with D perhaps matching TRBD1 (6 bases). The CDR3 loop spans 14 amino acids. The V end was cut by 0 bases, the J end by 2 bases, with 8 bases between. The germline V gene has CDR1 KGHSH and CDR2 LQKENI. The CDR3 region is CASSPPSGAYEQYF. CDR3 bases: TGTGCCAGCTCACCACCTTCAGGGGCCTACGAGCAGTACTTC.

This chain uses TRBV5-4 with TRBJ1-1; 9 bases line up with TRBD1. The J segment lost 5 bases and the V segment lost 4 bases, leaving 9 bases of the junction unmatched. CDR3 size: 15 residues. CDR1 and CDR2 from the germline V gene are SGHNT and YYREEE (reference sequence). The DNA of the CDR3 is TGTGCCAGCAGCCCGCCGACAGGGGGGGGGACTGAAGCTTTCTTT. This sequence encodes CASSPPTGGGTEAFF.

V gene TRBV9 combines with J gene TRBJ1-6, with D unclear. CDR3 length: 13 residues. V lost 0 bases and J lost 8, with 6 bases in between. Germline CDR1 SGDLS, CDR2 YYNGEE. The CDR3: CASSVAEYSPLHF. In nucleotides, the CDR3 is TGTGCCAGCAGCGTAGCTGAGTATTCACCCCTCCACTTT.

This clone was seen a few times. CDR3 nucleotides: TGTGCCCACCAAACAGGGGAATTCCCCTACGAGCAGTACTTC. It encodes CAHQTGEFPYEQYF. The chain employs TRBV10-3 and TRBJ2-7; 7 bases match TRBD1. Germline loops: CDR1 ENHRY, CDR2 SYGVKD. This CDR3 has 14 residues. The V and J ends lost 11 bases and 2 bases, in that order; junction bases with no gene match: 12.

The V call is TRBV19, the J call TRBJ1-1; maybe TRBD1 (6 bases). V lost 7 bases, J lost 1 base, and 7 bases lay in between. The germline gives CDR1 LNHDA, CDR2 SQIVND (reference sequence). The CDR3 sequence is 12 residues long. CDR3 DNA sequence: TGTGCCAGTACGGACAGGAACACTGAAGCTTTCTTT. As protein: CASTDRNTEAFF.

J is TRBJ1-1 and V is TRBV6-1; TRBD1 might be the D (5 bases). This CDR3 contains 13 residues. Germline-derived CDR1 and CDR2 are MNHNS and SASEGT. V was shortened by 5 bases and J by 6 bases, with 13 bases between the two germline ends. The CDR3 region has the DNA TGTGCCAGCAGTTTCCGGGACTCCGCTGAAGCTTTCTTT. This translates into CASSFRDSAEAFF.

In DNA form, the CDR3 reads TGCAGCGTTTTCCTACCCCCGACCCAGTACTTC. This sequence encodes CSVFLPPTQYF. The chain carries TRBV29-1 and TRBJ2-5; D is unresolved. The CDR3 totals 11 residues. CDR1 and CDR2 from the germline V gene are SQVTM and ANQGSEA. V was cut by 5 bases and J by 7 bases, with 11 bases left in between.

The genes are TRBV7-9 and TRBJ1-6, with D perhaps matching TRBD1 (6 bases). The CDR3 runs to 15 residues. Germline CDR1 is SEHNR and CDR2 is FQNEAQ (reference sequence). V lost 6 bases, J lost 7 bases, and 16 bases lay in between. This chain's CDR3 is CASSPAGGGNSPLHF. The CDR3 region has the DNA TGTGCCAGCAGTCCCGCGGGGGGCGGAAATTCACCCCTCCACTTT.